This note documents a single T cell receptor (beta chain) sequence. J gave up 6 bases and V 6 bases, and 4 bases lay outside the gene matches. The CDR3 has 13 residues. From germline, CDR1 is ENHRY and CDR2 SYGVKD. The multiple sclerosis control group comprised treatment-naive patients with stable or active relapsing-remitting disease. Random hexamers were used to reverse transcribe roughly 0.5 to 1 ug of RNA. Amplification of TCR beta CDR3 spanned 54 Vbeta and 13 Jbeta via immunoSEQ multiplex PCR. One entry per CDR3 protein, called by TCRdb with MiXCR from the immunoSEQ multiplex PCR reads. The sample lists fewer than 150,000 distinct CDR3 sequences; 93% were seen once. This sample was taken from a study of CD8 T cells in Susac syndrome.

The sequencing sample was made of CD4+ T cells from PBMCs. The receptor's source is a human donor with multiple sclerosis. V is TRBV10-3 and J is TRBJ2-1, with 8 bases that match TRBD1. As DNA, the CDR3 is TGTGCCATCAGGGACAGGGTTGGCAATGAGCAGTTCTTC. Translation gives CAIRDRVGNEQFF.